The rows below give T cell receptor beta chains drawn from one sample of a study of blood T cells in healthy people across ages. TCRdb re-called the 5' RACE reads through MiXCR, storing one row per CDR3 protein. The sample has some 640,000 distinct CDR3 sequences, approximately 30% seen once. The specimen sequenced was blood. The receptors stem from a woman aged 80 or over in good health. Each CDR3 is given without its conserved first and last residue. The order of the fields is D gene, V gene, CDR3 protein. A D gene is named only where the DNA matches it firmly.

d_call: -; v_call: TRBV7-9; cdr3_aa: ASSLAQSNYGYT
d_call: TRBD1; v_call: TRBV20-1; cdr3_aa: SARIGGDQPQH
d_call: -; v_call: TRBV6-5; cdr3_aa: ASMSGSTDTQY
d_call: -; v_call: TRBV11-1; cdr3_aa: ASRSRGPSTDTQY
d_call: -; v_call: TRBV9; cdr3_aa: ASSGRALGTEAF
d_call: TRBD2; v_call: TRBV7-9; cdr3_aa: ASSLQRGVSYNEQF
d_call: -; v_call: TRBV3-1; cdr3_aa: ASSQGGRPAYSPLH
d_call: TRBD2; v_call: TRBV27; cdr3_aa: ASSSTTAGLSYEQY
d_call: TRBD2; v_call: TRBV20-1; cdr3_aa: SALERGYEQY
d_call: -; v_call: TRBV20-1; cdr3_aa: SARPPPGVTYGQY
d_call: -; v_call: TRBV19; cdr3_aa: VSSVLAEGAEAF
d_call: TRBD1; v_call: TRBV2; cdr3_aa: ASSEASRGGGYT
d_call: TRBD1; v_call: TRBV7-9; cdr3_aa: ASSPRAGQVPYEQY